These 17 T cell receptor beta chains came from one sample sequenced in a study of breast tumors, draining lymph nodes, adjacent tissues. Breast cancer patients provided tissue from their axillary draining lymph nodes. TCRdb fed the multiplex PCR reads into MiXCR, producing one record per CDR3 protein. This table holds more than 250,000 distinct CDR3 sequences, 30% found once. Sequencing was carried out using axillary lymph node tissue. Every receptor here comes from a female donor with breast cancer. Some clones in this sample may be carry-over from other donors' samples.

This clonotype was observed many times. The J gene is TRBJ2-1, the V gene TRBV19; TRBD1 agrees at 9 bases. CDR1 LNHDA and CDR2 SQIVND come from the germline V gene (reference sequence). Germline trimming cut 2 bases from V and 8 bases from J; bases unmatched to any gene: 7. This CDR3 is 15 amino acids long. CDR3 sequence reads: CASSISGTGSHEQFF. CDR3 bases: TGTGCCAGTAGTATATCCGGGACAGGGTCCCATGAGCAGTTCTTC.

With respect to this clonotype: It is likely a read error, because the conserved phenylalanine at the end of the CDR3 is missing. The chain recombines TRBV3-1 with TRBJ1-5; D not certain. The CDR3 is 14 amino acids. Deletions cut 0 bases from V and 4 bases from J, with 7 bases between. CDR1 and CDR2 from the germline V gene are LGHDT and YNNKEL (reference sequence). CDR3 amino acids: CASSQDNTNQPQHL. The CDR3, as DNA: TGTGCCAGCAGCCAAGATAATACGAATCAGCCCCAGCATCTT.

This clonotype was found once. The chain uses TRBV5-5 and TRBJ1-1; 8 nucleotides line up with TRBD1. The germline V gene encodes CDR1 SGHKS and CDR2 YYEKEE (reference sequence). This CDR3 is 14 amino acids long. The V segment lost 6 bases and the J segment 7 bases; nucleotides outside the gene matches: 11. The chain's CDR3 is CASNRPGQGSEAFF. The CDR3 coding sequence is TGTGCCAGCAACCGACCAGGACAGGGCAGTGAAGCTTTCTTT.

The table lists this clonotype with a few counts. V is TRBV6-6 and J is TRBJ2-7; no clear D. Germline assignment: CDR1 MNHNY and CDR2 SVGAGI (reference sequence). V lost 0 bases, J lost 0 bases, and 15 bases lay in between. The CDR3 covers 17 residues. The CDR3 bases are TGTGCCAGCAGTTACTCGAAAGGGCCCGGAAGCTCCTACGAGCAGTACTTC. It yields the protein CASSYSKGPGSSYEQYF.

This clonotype was recorded at least ten times. The V call is TRBV6-5, the J call TRBJ2-3; no firm D call. The germline CDR1 and CDR2 sequences are MNHEY and SVGAGI. V was pared by 8 bases and J by 10 bases, with 16 bases between. This CDR3 has 12 residues. The CDR3 nucleotides are TGTGCCAGCGGTTGGGTCCGTTCGGCGCAGTATTTT. This sequence encodes CASGWVRSAQYF.

This clonotype was counted ten times or more. The chain has TRBV2 and TRBJ2-7, with D possibly called TRBD1 or TRBD2 (5 bases each). The CDR3 contains 13 residues. In germline, CDR1 is SNHLY, CDR2 FYNNEI. The V and J ends lost 6 bases and 4 bases respectively, with 13 bases between them. The CDR3 sequence: CASRPWDGYEQYF. Here the CDR3 DNA reads TGTGCCAGCAGACCTTGGGACGGTTACGAGCAGTACTTC.

This clonotype was recorded many times. The V gene is TRBV6-5, the J gene TRBJ1-6; possibly TRBD1 for D (5 bases). CDR1 is MNHEY, CDR2 SVGAGI, per germline. CDR3 length: 17 residues. Trimming removed 6 bases from V and 0 bases from J, with 15 bases in between. In DNA, the CDR3 is TGTGCCAGCAGGCCGGGGGATCCCAGCTCCTATAATTCACCCCTCCACTTT. Its protein product is CASRPGDPSSYNSPLHF.

CDR3 protein: CSVGTSGKLTGELFF. DNA of the CDR3: TGCAGCGTGGGGACTAGCGGGAAGTTAACCGGGGAGCTGTTTTTT. V and J are TRBV29-1 and TRBJ2-2, with 13 bases matching TRBD2. The CDR3 length is 15 residues. Germline CDR1 is SQVTM and CDR2 is ANQGSEA. With V trimmed by 6 bases and J by 5 bases, 6 bases remained unmatched.

There are many counts of this clonotype. This rearrangement joins TRBV4-2 to TRBJ2-1; D possibly corresponds to TRBD1 (6 bases). The CDR3 contains 11 residues. Deletions cut 3 bases from V and 11 bases from J, with 8 bases between. Looked up from germline, CDR1 is LGHNA and CDR2 is YNFKEQ. This CDR3 reads CASSHRGKQFF. CDR3 nucleotide sequence: TGTGCCAGCAGCCACAGGGGAAAGCAGTTCTTC.

This clonotype was detected many times. The chain uses TRBV7-3 and TRBJ2-3; 10 positions match TRBD2. From germline, CDR1 is SGHTA and CDR2 FQGTGA. This CDR3 comprises 16 residues. With 2 bases clipped from V and 3 bases from J, the junction kept 5 bases outside the gene matches. CDR3 sequence (DNA): TGTGCCAGCAGCTTAGGTTTACTAGCGGGGACAGATACGCAGTATTTT. It is translated as CASSLGLLAGTDTQYF.

This clonotype has a count of ten or more. J is TRBJ2-3 and V is TRBV20-1; D is unresolved. With 3 bases removed from V and 2 bases from J, the gap between germline ends came to 12 bases. The CDR3 contains 14 residues. The germline CDR1 and CDR2 sequences are DFQATT and SNEGSKA (reference sequence). The DNA of the CDR3 is TGCAGTGCTAGTGGGCTCCAGATCACAGATACGCAGTATTTT. It yields the protein CSASGLQITDTQYF.

This clonotype was recorded at least ten times. The chain carries TRBV7-8 and TRBJ2-1; 12 nucleotides agree with TRBD1. V gave up 5 bases and J gave up 8 bases; unmatched junction bases: 7. CDR1 is SGHVS, CDR2 FQNEAQ, per germline. This CDR3 region has 15 residues. CDR3 loop: CASSARDRGQYEQFF. In DNA, the CDR3 is TGTGCCAGCAGCGCCCGGGACAGGGGGCAGTATGAGCAGTTCTTC. Combining the CDR3 with reference TRBV7-8 and TRBJ2-1 gives the whole variable domain GAGVSQSPRYKVAKRGQDVALRCDPISGHVSLFWYQQALGQGPEFLTYFQNEAQLDKSGLPSDRFFAERPEGSVSTLKIQRTQQEDSAVYLCASSARDRGQYEQFFGPGTRLTVL.

This clonotype was detected many times. The rearrangement uses TRBV19 and TRBJ2-3, with TRBD2 matching 13 bases. J lost 3 bases, V lost 7 bases, and 7 bases had no gene match. This CDR3 contains 16 residues. Germline CDR1 is LNHDA and CDR2 is SQIVND (reference sequence). The DNA for the CDR3 is TGTGCCAGTACTGGACTAGCGGGAGAGATTACAGATACGCAGTATTTT. Translation gives CASTGLAGEITDTQYF.

This clonotype was seen many times. The J gene is TRBJ2-7, the V gene TRBV11-1, with 8 bases that match TRBD1. Trimming cost V 7 bases and J 6 bases; bases outside gene matches: 11. The germline V gene encodes CDR1 SGHAT and CDR2 FQDESV (reference sequence). The CDR3 is 14 residues long. Here the CDR3 DNA reads TGTGCCAGCACCCGGGACAGGCAGTGGGGCGAGCAGTACTTC. It translates to CASTRDRQWGEQYF.

Worth noting for this clonotype: This may arise from a read error, as a much more abundant clone is one base away. This chain connects TRBV12-3 or TRBV12-4 to TRBJ2-3; 9 bases line up with TRBD1. The CDR3 consists of 15 residues. The CDR3 DNA sequence: TGTGCCAGCAGTCCTCGGACAGGGGTGGTAGATGCGCAGTATTTT. Translating gives CASSPRTGVVDAQYF.

This clonotype was found many times. This chain links TRBV9 with TRBJ1-1, with a weak D call TRBD1 (6 bases). In germline, CDR1 is SGDLS, CDR2 YYNGEE. CDR3 length equals 15 residues. Trimming removed 0 bases at V and 1 base at J, with 10 bases between. CDR3 sequence reads: CASSVGPTGNTEAFF. CDR3 bases: TGTGCCAGCAGCGTAGGACCGACAGGGAACACTGAAGCTTTCTTT. Combining the CDR3 with reference TRBV9 and TRBJ1-1 gives the whole variable domain DSGVTQTPKHLITATGQRVTLRCSPRSGDLSVYWYQQSLDQGLQFLIQYYNGEERAKGNILERFSAQQFPDLHSELNLSSLELGDSALYFCASSVGPTGNTEAFFGQGTRLTVV.

V is TRBV3-1 and J is TRBJ2-7; D gene uncertain. V shed 6 bases and J shed 4 bases, with 31 bases lying between them. Germline CDR1 and CDR2: LGHDT and YNNKEL (reference sequence). CDR3 size: 19 residues. The CDR3 DNA reads TGTGCCAGCAGATTCGACCTAAATTTTTTCTCCTGGAGAGGTTACGAGCAGTACTTC. Protein sequence: CASRFDLNFFSWRGYEQYF.